This T cell receptor beta chain was sequenced during a study of blood T cell repertoires in COVID-19. Turning to the study itself: There were acute and convalescent COVID-19 samples, and they came from the United States, Italy and Spain. From T cells, B-cell-depleted T cells, or PBMCs came the material, which was cDNA or gDNA.

In the authors' workflow: The assay estimated nucleated cells by amplifying reference gene primers. The repertoire was sequenced with immunoSEQ multiplex PCR; TCRdb's copy has only in-frame clones and lacks some. V, J and clone size are those of that table, while D and trimming were read from the DNA. The sample shows 200,000 to 250,000 clones, roughly 86% of them seen only once. Material: peripheral blood. This clonotype was obtained from a woman aged 45-65 years with active or convalescent COVID-19.

CDR3 protein: CASSPASYEQYF. The CDR3 DNA is TGTGCCAGCTCACCCGCTAGCTACGAGCAGTACTTC. The gene calls are TRBV18 and TRBJ2-7; D unresolved. Trimming stripped 3 bases from V and 3 bases from J, with 6 bases between. There are 12 residues in the CDR3. Per the germline V gene, CDR1 is KGHSH and CDR2 is LQKENI.